The clone carrying this T cell receptor beta chain has a count of ten or more. Per germline, CDR1 SGHDT and CDR2 YYEEEE. V was pared by 3 bases and J by 3 bases, with 19 bases between. CDR3 size: 16 residues. The data stem from a study of early T cells in non-severe SARS-CoV-2 infection. Study-wide context: Sequencing input comprised bulk RNA from unsorted whole blood; chain pairing was not available.

TCRdb called the 5' RACE reads again in MiXCR, with one record for every CDR3 protein. This sample carries 50,000 to 60,000 distinct CDR3 sequences, around 6.6% of them seen once, and the ten largest clones take approximately 5.5%. This material consisted of whole blood, taken at baseline. The receptor was derived from an adult who was a healthcare worker with PCR-confirmed SARS-CoV-2 infection or an uninfected control (not recorded which). V usage is TRBV5-6 and J usage is TRBJ2-7, with D perhaps being TRBD1 or TRBD2 (5 bases each). The DNA of the CDR3 is TGTGCCAGCAGCTCCTGGGGCCGGGGCCTCTACTACGAGCAGTACTTC. Translated: CASSSWGRGLYYEQYF.